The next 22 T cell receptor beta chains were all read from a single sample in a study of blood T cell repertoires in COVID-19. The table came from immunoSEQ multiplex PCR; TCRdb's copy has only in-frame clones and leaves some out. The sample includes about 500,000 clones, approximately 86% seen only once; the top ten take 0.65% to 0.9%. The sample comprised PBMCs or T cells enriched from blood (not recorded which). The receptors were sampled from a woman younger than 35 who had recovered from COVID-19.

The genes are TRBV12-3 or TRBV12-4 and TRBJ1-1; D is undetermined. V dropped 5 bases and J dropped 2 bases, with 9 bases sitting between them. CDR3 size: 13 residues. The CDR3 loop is CASSTLDNTEAFF. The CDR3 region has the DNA TGTGCCAGCAGTACTCTAGATAACACTGAAGCTTTCTTT.

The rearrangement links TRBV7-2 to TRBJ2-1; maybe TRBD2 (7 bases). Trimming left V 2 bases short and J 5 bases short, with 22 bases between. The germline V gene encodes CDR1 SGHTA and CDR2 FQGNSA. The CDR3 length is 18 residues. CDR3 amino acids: CASSLSAPGRGLHNEQFF. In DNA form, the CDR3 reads TGTGCCAGCAGCTTATCGGCGCCGGGGCGGGGGCTGCACAATGAGCAGTTCTTC.

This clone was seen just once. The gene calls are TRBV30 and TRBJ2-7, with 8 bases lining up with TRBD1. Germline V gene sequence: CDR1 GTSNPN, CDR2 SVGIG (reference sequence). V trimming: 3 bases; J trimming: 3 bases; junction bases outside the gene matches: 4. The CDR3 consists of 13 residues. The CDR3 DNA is TGTGCCTGGAGCCTAGGGACAGGCTACGAGCAGTACTTC. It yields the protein CAWSLGTGYEQYF.

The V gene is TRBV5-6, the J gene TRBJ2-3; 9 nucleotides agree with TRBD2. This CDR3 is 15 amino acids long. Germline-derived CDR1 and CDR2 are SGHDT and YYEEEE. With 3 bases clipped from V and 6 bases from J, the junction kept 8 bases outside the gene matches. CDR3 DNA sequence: TGTGCCAGCAGCTCCCTTAGCGGGGGTTTGGATACGCAGTATTTT. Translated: CASSSLSGGLDTQYF.

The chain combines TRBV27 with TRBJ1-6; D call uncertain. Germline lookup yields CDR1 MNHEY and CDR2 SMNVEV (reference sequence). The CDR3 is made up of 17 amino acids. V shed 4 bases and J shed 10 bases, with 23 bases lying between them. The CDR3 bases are TGTGCCAGCAGTTCCACCCCATGGAACGCGGAGTTCTCACCCCTCCACTTT. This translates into CASSSTPWNAEFSPLHF.

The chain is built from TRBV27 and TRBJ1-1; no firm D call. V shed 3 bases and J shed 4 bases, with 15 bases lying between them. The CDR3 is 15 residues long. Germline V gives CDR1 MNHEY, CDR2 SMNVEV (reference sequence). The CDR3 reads CASSFFGPRGTEAFF. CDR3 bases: TGTGCCAGCAGTTTCTTCGGACCGCGGGGCACTGAAGCTTTCTTT.

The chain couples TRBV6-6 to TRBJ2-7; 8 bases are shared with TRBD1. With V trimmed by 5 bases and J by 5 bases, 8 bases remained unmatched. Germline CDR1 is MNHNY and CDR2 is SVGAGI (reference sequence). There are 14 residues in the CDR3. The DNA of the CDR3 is TGTGCCAGCAGTCCCGGGACAGGCCCCCACGAGCAGTACTTC. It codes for CASSPGTGPHEQYF.

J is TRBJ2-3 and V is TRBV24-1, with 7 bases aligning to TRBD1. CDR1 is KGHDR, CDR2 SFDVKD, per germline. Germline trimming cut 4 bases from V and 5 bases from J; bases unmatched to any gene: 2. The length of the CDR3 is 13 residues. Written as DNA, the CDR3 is TGTGCCACCAGTGAAGACAGGGTAGATACGCAGTATTTT. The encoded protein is CATSEDRVDTQYF.

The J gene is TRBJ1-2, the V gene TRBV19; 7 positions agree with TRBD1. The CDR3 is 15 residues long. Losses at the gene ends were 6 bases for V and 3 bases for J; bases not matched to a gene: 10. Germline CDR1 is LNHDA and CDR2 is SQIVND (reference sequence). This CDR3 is CASRQKTGTDYGYTF. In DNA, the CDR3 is TGTGCCAGTAGACAAAAGACCGGGACAGACTATGGCTACACCTTC. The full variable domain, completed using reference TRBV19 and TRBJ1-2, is DGGITQSPKYLFRKEGQNVTLSCEQNLNHDAMYWYRQDPGQGLRLIYYSQIVNDFQKGDIAEGYSVSREKKESFPLTVTSAQKNPTAFYLCASRQKTGTDYGYTFGSGTRLTVV.

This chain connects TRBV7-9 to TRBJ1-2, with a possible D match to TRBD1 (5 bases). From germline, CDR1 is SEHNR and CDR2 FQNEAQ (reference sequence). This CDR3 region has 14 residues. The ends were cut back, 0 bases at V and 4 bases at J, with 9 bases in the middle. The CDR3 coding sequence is TGTGCCAGCAGCTTAGCGGCAGGGCCCTATGGCTACACCTTC. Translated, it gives CASSLAAGPYGYTF.

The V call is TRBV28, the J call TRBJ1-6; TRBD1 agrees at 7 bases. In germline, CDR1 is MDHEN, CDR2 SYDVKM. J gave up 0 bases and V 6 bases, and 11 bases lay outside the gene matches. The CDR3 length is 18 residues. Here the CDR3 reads CASRTPGTASSYNSPLHF. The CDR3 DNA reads TGTGCCAGCAGGACCCCCGGGACAGCTAGCTCCTATAATTCACCCCTCCACTTT.

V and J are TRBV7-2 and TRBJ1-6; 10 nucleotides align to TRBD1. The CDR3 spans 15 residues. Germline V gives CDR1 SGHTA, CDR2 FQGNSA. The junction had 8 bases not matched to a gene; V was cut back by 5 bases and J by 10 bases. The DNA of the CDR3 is TGTGCCAGCAGCCAATGGGGGACAGGGGAATCACCCCTCCACTTT. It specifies CASSQWGTGESPLHF.

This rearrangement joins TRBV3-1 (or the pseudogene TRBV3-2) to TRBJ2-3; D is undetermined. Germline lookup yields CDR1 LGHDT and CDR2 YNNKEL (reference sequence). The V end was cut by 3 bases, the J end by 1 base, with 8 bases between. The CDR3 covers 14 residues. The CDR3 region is CASSHGTGTDTQYF. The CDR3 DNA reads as TGTGCCAGCAGCCATGGTACAGGCACAGATACGCAGTATTTT.

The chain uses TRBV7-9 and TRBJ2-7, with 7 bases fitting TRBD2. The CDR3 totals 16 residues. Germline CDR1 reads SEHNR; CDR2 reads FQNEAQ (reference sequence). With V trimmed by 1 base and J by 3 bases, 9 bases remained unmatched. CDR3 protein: CASSLGPRGRGYEQYF. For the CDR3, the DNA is TGTGCCAGCAGCTTAGGACCTCGGGGGAGGGGCTACGAGCAGTACTTC.

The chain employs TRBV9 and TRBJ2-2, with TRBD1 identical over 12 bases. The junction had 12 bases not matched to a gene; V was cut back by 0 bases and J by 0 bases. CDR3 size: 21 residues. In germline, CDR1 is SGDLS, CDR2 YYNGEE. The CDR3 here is CASSVVGTGGLWTSNTGELFF. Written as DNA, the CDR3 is TGTGCCAGCAGCGTAGTCGGGACAGGGGGCCTATGGACTTCGAACACCGGGGAGCTGTTTTTT. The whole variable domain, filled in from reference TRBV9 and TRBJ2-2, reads DSGVTQTPKHLITATGQRVTLRCSPRSGDLSVYWYQQSLDQGLQFLIQYYNGEERAKGNILERFSAQQFPDLHSELNLSSLELGDSALYFCASSVVGTGGLWTSNTGELFFGEGSRLTVL.

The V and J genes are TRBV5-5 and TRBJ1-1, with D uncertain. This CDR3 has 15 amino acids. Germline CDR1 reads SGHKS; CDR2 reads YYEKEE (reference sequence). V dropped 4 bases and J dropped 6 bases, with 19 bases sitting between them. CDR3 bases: TGTGCCAGCAGCCTGACTAGCAGGCCCGGGGCTGAAGCTTTCTTT. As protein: CASSLTSRPGAEAFF.

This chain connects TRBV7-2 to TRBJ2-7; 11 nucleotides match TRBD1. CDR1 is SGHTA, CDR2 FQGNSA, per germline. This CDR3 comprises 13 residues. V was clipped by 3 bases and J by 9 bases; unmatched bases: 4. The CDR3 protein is CASSFGQGAVQYF. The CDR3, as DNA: TGTGCCAGCAGCTTTGGACAGGGGGCAGTGCAGTACTTC.

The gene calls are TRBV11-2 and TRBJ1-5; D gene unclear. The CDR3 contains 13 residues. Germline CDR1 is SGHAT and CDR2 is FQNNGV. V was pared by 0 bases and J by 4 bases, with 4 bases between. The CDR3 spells CASSLDENQPQHF. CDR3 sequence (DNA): TGTGCCAGCAGCTTAGATGAGAATCAGCCCCAGCATTTT.

The CDR3 sequence is CASTGIGQRMYEQYF. The CDR3 DNA reads TGTGCCTCGACGGGGATTGGACAGAGGATGTACGAGCAGTACTTC. This chain uses TRBV30 with TRBJ2-7; D perhaps matches TRBD1 (6 bases). Between the trimmed V and J ends, which lost 7 bases and 4 bases, there was a span of 23 bases. The length of the CDR3 is 15 residues. Looked up from germline, CDR1 is GTSNPN and CDR2 is SVGIG (reference sequence).

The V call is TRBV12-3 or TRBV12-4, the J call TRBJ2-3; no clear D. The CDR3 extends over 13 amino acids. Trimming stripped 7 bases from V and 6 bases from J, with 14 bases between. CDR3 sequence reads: CASMEPLRDTQYF. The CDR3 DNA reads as TGTGCCAGCATGGAGCCCTTGAGGGATACGCAGTATTTT.

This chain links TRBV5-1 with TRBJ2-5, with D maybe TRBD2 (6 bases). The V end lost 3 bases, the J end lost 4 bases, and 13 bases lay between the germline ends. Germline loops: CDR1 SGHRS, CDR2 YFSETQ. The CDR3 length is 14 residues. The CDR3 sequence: CASSSPREGETQYF. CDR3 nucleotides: TGCGCCAGCAGCTCACCGCGGGAAGGAGAGACCCAGTACTTC.

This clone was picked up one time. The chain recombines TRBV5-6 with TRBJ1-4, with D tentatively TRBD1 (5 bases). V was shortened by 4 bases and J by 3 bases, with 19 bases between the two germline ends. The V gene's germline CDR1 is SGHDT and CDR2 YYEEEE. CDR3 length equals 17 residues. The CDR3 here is CASSPGAGLDPNEKLFF. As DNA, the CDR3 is TGTGCCAGCAGCCCCGGGGCGGGGTTAGACCCTAATGAAAAACTGTTTTTT.